This T cell receptor beta chain is drawn from a study of monozygotic twins with inflammatory bowel disease. Study-wide points: Researchers report that IBD patients shared fewer clonotypes with others than healthy twins, especially amid disease activity. Ultimately, a single strong signal or clonotype associated with IBD was not supported.

Comments on this clonotype: The antigen remains unidentified.

Each CDR3 protein gets one entry in TCRdb, which reprocessed the 5' RACE reads and gives no DNA. The sample's table shows approximately 85,000 distinct CDR3 sequences. The TCR originated in a human donor with ulcerative colitis or Crohn's disease, or a healthy co-twin of an affected twin (not recorded which). The material sequenced was blood.

The CDR3 protein is CASSLRRTEAFF. This sequence joins TRBV7-8 and TRBJ1-1. From germline, CDR1 is SGHVS and CDR2 FQNEAQ. The CDR3 runs 12 residues.